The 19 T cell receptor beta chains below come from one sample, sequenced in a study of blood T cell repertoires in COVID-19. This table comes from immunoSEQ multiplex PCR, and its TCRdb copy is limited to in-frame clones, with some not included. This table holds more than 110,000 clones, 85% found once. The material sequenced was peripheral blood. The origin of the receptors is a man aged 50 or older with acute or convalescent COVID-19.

The CDR3 DNA sequence: TGTGCCAGCAGCGTAGCTGGGGGACAGGGTATCCCCGGGGAGCTGTTTTTT. Protein sequence: CASSVAGGQGIPGELFF. The V call is TRBV9, the J call TRBJ2-2; 9 nucleotides align to TRBD1. Germline CDR1 reads SGDLS; CDR2 reads YYNGEE. V lost 0 bases and J lost 6; bases outside the gene matches: 9. The CDR3 extends over 17 amino acids.

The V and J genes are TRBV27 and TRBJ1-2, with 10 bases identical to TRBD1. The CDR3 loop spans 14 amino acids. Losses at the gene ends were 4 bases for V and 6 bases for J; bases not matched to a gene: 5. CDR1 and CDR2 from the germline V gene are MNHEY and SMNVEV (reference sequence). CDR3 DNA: TGTGCCAGCAGTTCAAGACAGGGGGCGGATGGCTACACCTTC. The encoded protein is CASSSRQGADGYTF.

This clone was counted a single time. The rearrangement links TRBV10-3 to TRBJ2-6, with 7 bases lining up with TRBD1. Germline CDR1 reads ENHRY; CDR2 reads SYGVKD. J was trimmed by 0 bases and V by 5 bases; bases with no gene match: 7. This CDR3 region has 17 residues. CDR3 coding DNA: TGTGCCATCAGTCGGGACAGTATTGCCTCTGGGGCCAACGTCCTGACTTTC. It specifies CAISRDSIASGANVLTF.

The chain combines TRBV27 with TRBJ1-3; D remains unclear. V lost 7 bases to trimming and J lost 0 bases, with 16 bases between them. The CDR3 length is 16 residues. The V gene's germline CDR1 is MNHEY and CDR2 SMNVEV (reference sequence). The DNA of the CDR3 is TGTGCCAGCATGGCTAGAGCCGGGTTCTCTGGAAACACCATATATTTT. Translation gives CASMARAGFSGNTIYF.

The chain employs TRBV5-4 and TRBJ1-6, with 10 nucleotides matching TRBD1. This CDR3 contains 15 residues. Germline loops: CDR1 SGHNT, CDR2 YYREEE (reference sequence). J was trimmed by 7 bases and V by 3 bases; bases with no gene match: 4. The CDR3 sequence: CASSSGQGSNSPLHF. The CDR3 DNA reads TGTGCCAGCAGCTCGGGACAGGGGAGCAATTCACCCCTCCACTTT.

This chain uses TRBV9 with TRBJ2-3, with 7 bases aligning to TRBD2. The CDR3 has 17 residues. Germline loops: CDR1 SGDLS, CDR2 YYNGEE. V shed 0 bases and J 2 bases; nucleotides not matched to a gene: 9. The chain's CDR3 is CASSVGSFAGDTDTQYF. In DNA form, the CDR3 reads TGTGCCAGCAGCGTAGGGAGTTTCGCGGGAGACACAGATACGCAGTATTTT.

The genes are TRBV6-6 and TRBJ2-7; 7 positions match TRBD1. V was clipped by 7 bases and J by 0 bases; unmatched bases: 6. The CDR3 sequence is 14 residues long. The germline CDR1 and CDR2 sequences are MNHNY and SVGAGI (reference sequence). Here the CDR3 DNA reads TGTGCCAGCAAGGGGGCAGGCCTCTCCTACGAGCAGTACTTC. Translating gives CASKGAGLSYEQYF.

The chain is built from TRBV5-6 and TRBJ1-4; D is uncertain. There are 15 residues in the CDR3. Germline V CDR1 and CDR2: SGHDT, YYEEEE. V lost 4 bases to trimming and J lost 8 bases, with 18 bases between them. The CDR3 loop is CASSLVGSAEEKLFF. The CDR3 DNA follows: TGTGCCAGCAGCCTTGTCGGGAGCGCGGAGGAAAAACTGTTTTTT.

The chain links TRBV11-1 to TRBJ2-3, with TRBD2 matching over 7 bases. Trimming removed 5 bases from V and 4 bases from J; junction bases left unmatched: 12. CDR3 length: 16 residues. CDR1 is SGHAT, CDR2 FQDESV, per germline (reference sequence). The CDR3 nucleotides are TGTGCCAGCAGCCTCACAGGACTAGAACGGGCAGATACGCAGTATTTT. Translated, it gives CASSLTGLERADTQYF.

DNA of the CDR3: TGTGCCAGCAGTGCCGGGACAGGGATCTATGGCTACACCTTC. Translated, it gives CASSAGTGIYGYTF. The chain links TRBV2 to TRBJ1-2, with 9 bases identical to TRBD1. This CDR3 is built from 14 residues. J lost 4 bases, V lost 4 bases, and 4 bases had no gene match. Germline V gene lookup returns CDR1 SNHLY and CDR2 FYNNEI.

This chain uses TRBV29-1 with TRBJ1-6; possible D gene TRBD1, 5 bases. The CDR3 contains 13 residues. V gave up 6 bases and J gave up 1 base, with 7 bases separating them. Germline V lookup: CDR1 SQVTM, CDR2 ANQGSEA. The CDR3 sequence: CSVGTSYNSPLHF. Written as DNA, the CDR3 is TGCAGCGTCGGGACTTCCTATAATTCACCCCTCCACTTT.

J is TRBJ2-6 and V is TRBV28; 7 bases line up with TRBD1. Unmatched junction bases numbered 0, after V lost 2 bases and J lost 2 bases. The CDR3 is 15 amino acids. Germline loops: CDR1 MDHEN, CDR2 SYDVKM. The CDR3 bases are TGTGCCAGCAGTTTACAGGGGGCTGGGGCCAACGTCCTGACTTTC. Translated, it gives CASSLQGAGANVLTF. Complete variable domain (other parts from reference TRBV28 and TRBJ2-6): DVKVTQSSRYLVKRTGEKVFLECVQDMDHENMFWYRQDPGLGLRLIYFSYDVKMKEKGDIPEGYSVSREKKERFSLILESASTNQTSMYLCASSLQGAGANVLTFGAGSRLTVL.

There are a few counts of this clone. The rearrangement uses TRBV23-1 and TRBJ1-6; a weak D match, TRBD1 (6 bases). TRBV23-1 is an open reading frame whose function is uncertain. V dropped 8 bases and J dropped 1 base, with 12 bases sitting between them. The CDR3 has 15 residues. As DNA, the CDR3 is TGCGCCAGCCTTGAGGGGGTTTCCTATAATTCACCCCTCCACTTT. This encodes CASLEGVSYNSPLHF.

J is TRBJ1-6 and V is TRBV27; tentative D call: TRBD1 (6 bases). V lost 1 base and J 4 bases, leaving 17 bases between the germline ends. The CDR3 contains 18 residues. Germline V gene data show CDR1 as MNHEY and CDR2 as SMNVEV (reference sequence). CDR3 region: CASSLLQGTRRYNSPLHF. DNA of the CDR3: TGTGCCAGCAGTTTATTACAGGGTACCCGGCGTTATAATTCACCCCTCCACTTT.

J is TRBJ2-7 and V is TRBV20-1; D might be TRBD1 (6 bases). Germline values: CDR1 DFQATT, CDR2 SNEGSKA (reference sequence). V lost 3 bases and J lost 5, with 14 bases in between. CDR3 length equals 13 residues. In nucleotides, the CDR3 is TGCAGTGCTAGTAAACAGGGAGTTAACGAGCAGTACTTC. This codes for CSASKQGVNEQYF.

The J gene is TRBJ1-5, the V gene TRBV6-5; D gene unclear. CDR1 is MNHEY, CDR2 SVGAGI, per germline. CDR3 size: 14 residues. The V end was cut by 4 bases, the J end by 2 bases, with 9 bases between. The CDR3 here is CASSLFVGNQPQHF. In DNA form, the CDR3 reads TGTGCCAGCAGTTTATTCGTCGGCAATCAGCCCCAGCATTTT.

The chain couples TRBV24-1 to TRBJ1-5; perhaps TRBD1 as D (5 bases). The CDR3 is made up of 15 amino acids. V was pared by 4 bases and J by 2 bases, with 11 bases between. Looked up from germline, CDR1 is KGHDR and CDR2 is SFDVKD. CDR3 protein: CATSEGGSGNQPQHF. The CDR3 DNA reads TGTGCCACCAGTGAGGGGGGGTCGGGCAATCAGCCCCAGCATTTT.

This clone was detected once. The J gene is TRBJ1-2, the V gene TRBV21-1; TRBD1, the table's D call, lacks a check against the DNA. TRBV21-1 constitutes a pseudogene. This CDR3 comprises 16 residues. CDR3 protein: CASTSKGPGQGCGYTF. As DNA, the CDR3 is TGTGCCAGCACCTCCAAGGGTCCGGGACAGGGTTGTGGCTACACCTTC.

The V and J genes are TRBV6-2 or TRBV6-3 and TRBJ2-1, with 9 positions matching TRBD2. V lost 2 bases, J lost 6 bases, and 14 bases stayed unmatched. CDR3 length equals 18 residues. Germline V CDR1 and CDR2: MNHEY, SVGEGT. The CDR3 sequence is CASSYTPFWVAGVNEQFF. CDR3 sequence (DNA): TGTGCCAGCAGTTACACCCCTTTTTGGGTAGCGGGAGTCAATGAGCAGTTCTTC.